Below are 32 T cell receptor beta chains sequenced from a single sample in a study of T-cell reconstitution after alpha-beta-depleted transplantation in children. The library targeted TCRbeta and was prepared with unique molecular identifiers. From the PCR reads, TCRdb called clonotypes with MiXCR, one entry per CDR3 protein. The table records hundreds of thousands of distinct CDR3 sequences, under 15% of them present only once. The source material was PBMCs, sampled before TCRalphabeta/CD19-depleted stem cell transplant. The receptors were gathered from a girl between 2 and 10 years old with congenital amegakaryocytic thrombocytopenia, due to receive a stem cell transplant.

The gene calls are TRBV11-2 and TRBJ2-7, with D unresolved. This CDR3 region has 15 residues. The ends were cut back, 3 bases at V and 3 bases at J, with 15 bases in the middle. The V gene's germline CDR1 is SGHAT and CDR2 FQNNGV. DNA for the CDR3: TGTGCCAGCAGCTTTCAAGGCCTCTACAGCTACGAGCAGTACTTC. Protein product: CASSFQGLYSYEQYF.

This clonotype was picked up a small number of times. The chain combines TRBV5-1 with TRBJ2-7; TRBD2 matches at 7 bases. CDR1 is SGHRS and CDR2 is YFSETQ in the germline V gene. J gave up 0 bases and V 5 bases, and 11 bases lay outside the gene matches. The CDR3 has 16 residues. The chain's CDR3 is CASSPLERGTSYEQYF. The CDR3, as DNA: TGCGCCAGCAGTCCTCTCGAGCGGGGAACCTCCTACGAGCAGTACTTC.

This clonotype was counted between two and nine times. The rearrangement uses TRBV11-2 and TRBJ2-1; D possibly corresponds to TRBD1 (5 bases). From germline, CDR1 is SGHAT and CDR2 FQNNGV. V lost 5 bases and J 6 bases, leaving 23 bases between the germline ends. The CDR3 runs 17 residues. The CDR3 loop is CASSRRDRPEVFNEQFF. In DNA form, the CDR3 reads TGTGCCAGCAGCCGCAGGGATCGGCCCGAGGTCTTCAATGAGCAGTTCTTC. Combining the CDR3 with reference TRBV11-2 and TRBJ2-1 gives the whole variable domain EAGVAQSPRYKIIEKRQSVAFWCNPISGHATLYWYQQILGQGPKLLIQFQNNGVVDDSQLPKDRFSAERLKGVDSTLKIQPAKLEDSAVYLCASSRRDRPEVFNEQFFGPGTRLTVL.

The rearrangement joins TRBV5-1 to TRBJ2-2; no reliable D call. Germline CDR1 SGHRS, CDR2 YFSETQ. The CDR3 sequence is 15 residues long. With 0 bases removed from V and 2 bases from J, the gap between germline ends came to 8 bases. CDR3 sequence (DNA): TGCGCCAGCAGCTTGGAGCACAAAAACACCGGGGAGCTGTTTTTT. Its translation is CASSLEHKNTGELFF. Full variable domain (remainder filled in from reference TRBV5-1 and TRBJ2-2): KAGVTQTPRYLIKTRGQQVTLSCSPISGHRSVSWYQQTPGQGLQFLFEYFSETQRNKGNFPGRFSGRQFSNSRSEMNVSTLELGDSALYLCASSLEHKNTGELFFGEGSRLTVL.

This chain uses TRBV6-5 with TRBJ2-1, with TRBD2 matching 9 bases. Germline V gene sequence: CDR1 MNHEY, CDR2 SVGAGI. V was pared by 0 bases and J by 3 bases, with 12 bases of the junction left unmatched. There are 19 residues in the CDR3. The CDR3 nucleotides are TGTGCCAGCAGTTACTCGGCCCTCGATAGCGGGAGTGTCTACAATGAGCAGTTCTTC. Amino acids: CASSYSALDSGSVYNEQFF.

This clonotype was seen a handful of times. The V call is TRBV7-9, the J call TRBJ1-2; D gene ambiguous. In germline, CDR1 is SEHNR, CDR2 FQNEAQ (reference sequence). With 3 bases removed from V and 11 bases from J, the gap between germline ends came to 22 bases. The CDR3 contains 15 residues. The DNA for the CDR3 is TGTGCCAGCAGCTTTTGGCAGATCTTCCCTATGGGGTACACCTTC. Translation: CASSFWQIFPMGYTF.

The V and J genes are TRBV20-1 and TRBJ2-1; TRBD2 agrees at 12 bases. The length of the CDR3 is 16 residues. Looked up from germline, CDR1 is DFQATT and CDR2 is SNEGSKA (reference sequence). V gave up 7 bases and J gave up 3 bases; unmatched junction bases: 10. For the CDR3, the DNA is TGCAGTGGCTCTAGCGGGAGGGCCCATAGCTACAATGAGCAGTTCTTC. Translation gives CSGSSGRAHSYNEQFF.

This clonotype was counted ten times or more. The V call is TRBV6-1, the J call TRBJ2-7; D is possibly TRBD1 (5 bases). V shed 2 bases and J shed 5 bases, with 7 bases lying between them. The germline CDR1 and CDR2 sequences are MNHNS and SASEGT. The CDR3 is made up of 12 amino acids. CDR3 in amino acids: CASSEIGDEQYF. CDR3 bases: TGTGCCAGCAGTGAAATAGGGGACGAGCAGTACTTC.

This clonotype has ten or more counts. V usage is TRBV29-1 and J usage is TRBJ2-2; TRBD1 agrees at 10 bases. Germline CDR1 SQVTM, CDR2 ANQGSEA. Trimming removed 0 bases from V and 7 bases from J; junction bases left unmatched: 5. The CDR3 is made up of 15 amino acids. The CDR3 region is CSVEEGDRGNGELFF. For the CDR3, the DNA is TGCAGCGTTGAAGAGGGGGACAGGGGTAACGGGGAGCTGTTTTTT.

Ten or more counts support this clonotype. The chain links TRBV28 to TRBJ2-2; D unresolved. The V end lost 2 bases, the J end lost 6 bases, and 7 bases lay between the germline ends. Germline CDR1 MDHEN, CDR2 SYDVKM. CDR3 length: 13 residues. The CDR3 loop reads CASSLEVPGELFF. The CDR3 bases are TGTGCCAGCAGTTTAGAGGTACCCGGGGAGCTGTTTTTT.

This clonotype was seen at least ten times. The J gene is TRBJ2-3, the V gene TRBV15; D is possibly TRBD2 (6 bases). The CDR3 loop spans 17 amino acids. Trimming cost V 6 bases and J 2 bases, with 21 bases left between them. Germline-derived CDR1 and CDR2 are LNHNV and YYDKDF (reference sequence). The CDR3 coding sequence is TGTGCCACCAGTCAGCAGACGCATAGCGGAGTCACAGATACGCAGTATTTT. It specifies CATSQQTHSGVTDTQYF.

Ten or more counts support this clonotype. The chain carries TRBV20-1 and TRBJ2-7; D assignment may be TRBD1 or TRBD2 (5 bases each). V lost 3 bases and J lost 4, with 16 bases in between. CDR3 size: 14 residues. Germline V gives CDR1 DFQATT, CDR2 SNEGSKA (reference sequence). CDR3 protein: CSASTRARLYEQYF. CDR3 nucleotides: TGCAGTGCTAGTACCAGGGCTCGACTATACGAGCAGTACTTC.

This clonotype was detected only a few times. The rearrangement joins TRBV7-9 to TRBJ1-1, with 8 bases matching TRBD1. From germline, CDR1 is SEHNR and CDR2 FQNEAQ (reference sequence). V was pared by 6 bases and J by 4 bases, with 7 bases of the junction left unmatched. The CDR3 length is 14 residues. As DNA, the CDR3 is TGTGCCAGCAGTCACGGACAGGGCCCCACTGAAGCTTTCTTT. The encoded protein is CASSHGQGPTEAFF.

The chain joins TRBV5-6 to TRBJ2-5; 7 bases are shared with TRBD2. The CDR3 consists of 15 residues. Trimming at V came to 2 bases and at J to 2 bases, leaving 6 bases not matched to a gene. Germline CDR1 and CDR2: SGHDT and YYEEEE. CDR3 in amino acids: CASSFSGQAQETQYF. The CDR3 DNA reads as TGTGCCAGCAGCTTTAGCGGGCAAGCACAAGAGACCCAGTACTTC.

CDR3 region: CASSLGSIAGRYNEQFF. DNA for the CDR3: TGTGCCAGCAGCTTAGGGAGCATAGCGGGGCGATACAATGAGCAGTTCTTC. The chain employs TRBV7-9 and TRBJ2-1, with 8 bases that match TRBD2. CDR1 SEHNR and CDR2 FQNEAQ come from the germline V gene (reference sequence). CDR3 length: 17 residues. With V trimmed by 1 base and J by 4 bases, 9 bases remained unmatched.

This clonotype was observed many times. This chain connects TRBV12-3 or TRBV12-4 to TRBJ2-3; 8 bases map to TRBD1. Trimming at V came to 8 bases and at J to 1 base, leaving 8 bases not matched to a gene. The CDR3 runs 15 residues. The CDR3 protein is CASHLRQGRTDTQYF. The CDR3 DNA sequence: TGTGCCAGCCACCTTAGACAGGGGCGCACAGATACGCAGTATTTT.

In regard to this clonotype: A junction end diverges from the germline sequence, so it may reflect a read error. V and J are TRBV12-3 or TRBV12-4 and TRBJ2-2; 10 positions match TRBD2. CDR3 length equals 16 residues. CDR3 sequence (DNA): TGTGCCAGCACCCTGCGGGCTAGCGGGAGCACCGTGGAGCTGTTTTTT. As protein: CASTLRASGSTVELFF.

This rearrangement joins TRBV5-1 to TRBJ2-5; D gene uncertain. Trimming took off 4 bases at V and 3 bases at J, with 13 bases between the two ends. The CDR3 totals 14 residues. Germline V gene data show CDR1 as SGHRS and CDR2 as YFSETQ. DNA of the CDR3: TGCGCCAGCAGCGCCTTCAATTCCGAAGAGACCCAGTACTTC. This codes for CASSAFNSEETQYF.

The rearrangement uses TRBV25-1 and TRBJ2-3, with no clear D. Germline assignment: CDR1 MGHDK and CDR2 SYGVNS. The germline V and J ends were trimmed by 5 bases and 6 bases, with 18 bases remaining between them. The CDR3 contains 15 residues. DNA for the CDR3: TGTGCCAGCAGTCAATCAAGGCCAGCCCCGGATACGCAGTATTTT. Protein product: CASSQSRPAPDTQYF.

At least ten counts were recorded for this clonotype. The chain joins TRBV20-1 to TRBJ2-5, with D unresolved. Germline V gene sequence: CDR1 DFQATT, CDR2 SNEGSKA (reference sequence). The CDR3 extends over 13 amino acids. The V and J ends lost 1 base and 7 bases respectively, with 13 bases between them. The CDR3 DNA sequence: TGCAGTGCTAGAGGACAACTGGATGGGACCCAGTACTTC. Amino acid sequence: CSARGQLDGTQYF.

This clonotype was recorded at least ten times. The gene calls are TRBV5-1 and TRBJ1-2; tentative D call: TRBD1 (6 bases). This CDR3 has 14 residues. V was pared by 4 bases and J by 0 bases, with 10 bases between. Germline V gene data show CDR1 as SGHRS and CDR2 as YFSETQ. The CDR3 loop reads CASSVGGPNYGYTF. In nucleotides, the CDR3 is TGCGCCAGCAGCGTGGGGGGGCCTAACTATGGCTACACCTTC.

This clonotype was found many times. The chain carries TRBV20-1 and TRBJ2-2, with D possibly being TRBD1 or TRBD2 (5 bases each). Trimming took 3 bases from V and 0 from J, leaving 11 bases between them. Germline V gene data show CDR1 as DFQATT and CDR2 as SNEGSKA (reference sequence). This CDR3 region has 15 residues. CDR3 in DNA: TGCAGTGCTAGCGGGGACCGAACGAACACCGGGGAGCTGTTTTTT. Its protein is CSASGDRTNTGELFF.

Note on this clonotype: This may stem from a read error, because a much larger clone lies one nucleotide away. The gene calls are TRBV12-3 or TRBV12-4 and TRBJ1-4; D is ambiguous. The CDR3 is made up of 15 amino acids. The CDR3 sequence: CASSLEYGSNEKLLF. In DNA form, the CDR3 reads TGTGCCAGCAGTTTAGAGTACGGGTCTAATGAAAAACTGCTTTTT.

The chain joins TRBV15 to TRBJ2-6; D is unresolved. CDR1 and CDR2 from the germline V gene are LNHNV and YYDKDF (reference sequence). The CDR3 has 14 residues. V dropped 0 bases and J dropped 4 bases, with 4 bases sitting between them. The CDR3 loop reads CATSRDPGANVLTF. The CDR3 DNA is TGTGCCACCAGCAGAGACCCCGGGGCCAACGTCCTGACTTTC.

V is TRBV20-1 and J is TRBJ2-1, with D possibly matching TRBD1 (5 bases). CDR1 and CDR2 from the germline V gene are DFQATT and SNEGSKA (reference sequence). The CDR3 extends over 16 amino acids. Deletions cut 0 bases from V and 8 bases from J, with 20 bases between. For the CDR3, the DNA is TGCAGTGCTAGAGATTGGGCTAGGGGCCTAAGAGATGAGCAGTTCTTC. It yields the protein CSARDWARGLRDEQFF.

This clonotype was picked up many times. The chain is built from TRBV5-1 and TRBJ2-4, with 7 bases lining up with TRBD1. There are 13 residues in the CDR3. CDR1 SGHRS and CDR2 YFSETQ come from the germline V gene. After removal of 0 bases from V and 7 bases from J, the junction contained 1 base not matched to a gene. The CDR3 DNA is TGCGCCAGCAGCTTGGAACAGGGGAACATTCAGTACTTC. Protein sequence: CASSLEQGNIQYF.

This clonotype was counted ten times or more. The chain joins TRBV5-1 to TRBJ2-7, with D tentatively TRBD2 (6 bases). The CDR3 runs 16 residues. V gave up 4 bases and J gave up 4 bases, with 21 bases separating them. Germline V gene lookup returns CDR1 SGHRS and CDR2 YFSETQ. CDR3 sequence (DNA): TGCGCCAGCAGCCCGCAGGAGGGACCGACTACGTACGAGCAGTACTTC. Amino acids: CASSPQEGPTTYEQYF.

J is TRBJ2-3 and V is TRBV3-1; a weak D match, TRBD1 (6 bases). V gave up 2 bases and J gave up 4 bases, with 22 bases separating them. Germline V gives CDR1 LGHDT, CDR2 YNNKEL (reference sequence). There are 18 residues in the CDR3. DNA for the CDR3: TGTGCCAGCAGCCAAAATTATCCCGGGACAACCGGAGCAGATACGCAGTATTTT. Residues: CASSQNYPGTTGADTQYF.

CDR3 sequence: CASSLEYSTDTQYF. The DNA for the CDR3 is TGTGCCAGCAGCTTGGAGTACTCCACAGATACGCAGTATTTT. V gene TRBV5-6 combines with J gene TRBJ2-3; D uncertain. Germline V gene data show CDR1 as SGHDT and CDR2 as YYEEEE. The length of the CDR3 is 14 residues. V lost 0 bases and J lost 2, with 7 bases in between.

This clonotype came up many times. The V call is TRBV29-1, the J call TRBJ1-4; TRBD1 matches at 8 bases. Germline V CDR1 and CDR2: SQVTM, ANQGSEA. The CDR3 length is 13 residues. Unmatched junction bases numbered 4, after V lost 5 bases and J lost 5 bases. Here the CDR3 reads CSVTTGANEKLFF. The CDR3 nucleotides read TGCAGCGTTACGACAGGGGCAAATGAAAAACTGTTTTTT.

The chain is built from TRBV6-6 and TRBJ2-3; D unclear. V was trimmed by 2 bases and J by 4 bases, leaving 7 bases between them. The length of the CDR3 is 13 residues. Germline CDR1 and CDR2: MNHNY and SVGAGI (reference sequence). The CDR3 region is CASSYGVPDTQYF. CDR3 in DNA: TGTGCCAGCAGTTACGGCGTTCCAGATACGCAGTATTTT.

This clonotype was picked up many times. As DNA, the CDR3 is TGCGCCAGCAGCGAGACTAGCGGGAGTTCAGAGACCCAGTACTTC. Translation gives CASSETSGSSETQYF. The chain recombines TRBV4-1 with TRBJ2-5; 12 bases are shared with TRBD2. This CDR3 contains 15 residues. Per germline, CDR1 MGHRA and CDR2 YSYEKL. The V gene end was trimmed by 5 bases and the J gene end by 4 bases; junction bases not matched to a gene: 5.